This note documents a single TCR beta chain sequence. Its specificity is not known. Without exception, sorted populations had purity beyond 98%. The sample originates from a study of beta chain features in type 1 diabetes. Whole-study findings and limits: A moderate, significant TCRB CDR3 shortening appeared in type 1 diabetes across four CD4+ subsets.

What was sequenced were expressed TCRB transcripts, since all of the isolated RNA had been reverse transcribed. This table comes from immunoSEQ multiplex PCR, and its TCRdb copy is limited to in-frame clones, with some not included. The table has hundreds of thousands of clones, over 7% seen once. This sequence was found in a man aged 30 to 45 with type 1 diabetes. Sequences were obtained from central memory CD4+ T cells from blood.

This CDR3 is CASSLTSGRTEAFF. CDR3 nucleotide sequence: TGTGCCAGCAGCTTAACGTCAGGGCGGACTGAAGCTTTCTTT. The chain is built from TRBV7-6 and TRBJ1-1, with a possible D match to TRBD1 (5 bases). V lost 2 bases and J lost 5, with 12 bases in between. The CDR3 covers 14 residues. Germline loops: CDR1 SGHVS, CDR2 FNYEAQ.